Shown below are 4 T cell receptor beta chains from a single sample sequenced in a study of technical replicates of blood from a few donors. Method: immunoSEQ multiplex PCR; TCRdb's copy keeps in-frame clones and lacks some. The sample has over 60,000 clones, 93% seen once; the top ten hold 0.2% to 0.3%. Material for sequencing was T cells isolated from PBMCs. The receptor source for this set is a human donor in good health.

This chain joins TRBV15 and TRBJ2-1; 13 bases agree with TRBD2. The CDR3 has 20 residues. Germline V gives CDR1 LNHNV, CDR2 YYDKDF (reference sequence). The V and J ends lost 5 bases and 0 bases, in that order; junction bases with no gene match: 13. As DNA, the CDR3 is TGTGCCACCAGCGGTCCGACTAGCGGGGGGCCCCTCAGCTCCTACAATGAGCAGTTCTTC. Protein product: CATSGPTSGGPLSSYNEQFF.

This clone has only a few counts. The V and J genes are TRBV28 and TRBJ1-5; 7 bases map to TRBD1. Losses at the gene ends were 2 bases for V and 7 bases for J; bases not matched to a gene: 5. The CDR3 spans 14 residues. CDR1 and CDR2 from the germline V gene are MDHEN and SYDVKM. In nucleotides, the CDR3 is TGTGCCAGCAGTTTAACACGGGACAGACAGCCCCAGCATTTT. It specifies CASSLTRDRQPQHF.

The chain has TRBV6-1 and TRBJ2-3; 7 nucleotides agree with TRBD1. Germline values: CDR1 MNHNS, CDR2 SASEGT. V trimming: 5 bases; J trimming: 2 bases; junction bases outside the gene matches: 7. The CDR3 has 15 amino acids. The CDR3 here is CASSRLTGVTDTQYF. In DNA, the CDR3 is TGTGCCAGCAGTCGACTTACAGGGGTCACAGATACGCAGTATTTT.

V usage is TRBV11-3 and J usage is TRBJ2-2; D unresolved. Deletions cut 1 base from V and 2 bases from J, with 5 bases between. Germline values: CDR1 SGHNT, CDR2 YENEEA. This CDR3 contains 14 residues. The CDR3 loop reads CASSLGVNTGELFF. CDR3 coding DNA: TGTGCCAGCAGCTTAGGTGTAAACACCGGGGAGCTGTTTTTT.